Following are 25 T cell receptor beta chains from one sample sequenced in a study of T-cell reconstitution after alpha-beta-depleted transplantation in children. Construction of the TCRbeta library involved unique molecular identifiers. TCRdb re-called the PCR reads with MiXCR, one entry per CDR3 protein. The sample yields some 400,000 distinct CDR3 sequences, roughly 20% seen once. The source material was PBMCs from the stem cell graft donor, sampled from the stem cell graft. The receptors were gathered from a human donor who donated a stem cell graft to a child with acute myeloid leukemia.

This clonotype was detected only a few times. This rearrangement joins TRBV27 to TRBJ2-7; D not resolved. CDR3 length: 11 amino acids. The germline CDR1 and CDR2 sequences are MNHEY and SMNVEV (reference sequence). V shed 6 bases and J shed 3 bases, with 6 bases lying between them. CDR3 protein: CASRWNYEQYF. The CDR3 region has the DNA TGTGCCAGCAGGTGGAACTACGAGCAGTACTTC.

There are a few counts of this clonotype. The V call is TRBV12-3 or TRBV12-4, the J call TRBJ2-1; unclear D gene. V shed 8 bases and J shed 6 bases, with 8 bases lying between them. The CDR3 is 11 amino acids. CDR3 in DNA: TGTGCCAGCCAATTCGTCAATGAGCAGTTCTTC. Translated: CASQFVNEQFF.

V usage is TRBV7-9 and J usage is TRBJ2-7, with 8 bases aligning to TRBD1. V lost 2 bases and J lost 0; bases outside the gene matches: 6. The CDR3 is 16 amino acids. Per germline, CDR1 SEHNR and CDR2 FQNEAQ (reference sequence). CDR3 sequence: CASSLWGTGGSYEQYF. CDR3 nucleotide sequence: TGTGCCAGCAGCTTATGGGGAACAGGGGGCTCCTACGAGCAGTACTTC.

CDR3 nucleotides: TGTGCCAGCAGAAAGAGGCCCAGCTCCTACGAGCAGTACTTC. Translated, it gives CASRKRPSSYEQYF. This rearrangement joins TRBV6-1 to TRBJ2-7; unclear D gene. This CDR3 comprises 14 residues. The germline V gene encodes CDR1 MNHNS and CDR2 SASEGT. The V and J ends lost 6 bases and 0 bases respectively, with 12 bases between them.

This clonotype was picked up many times. The chain joins TRBV20-1 to TRBJ2-3; the D call may be TRBD1 or TRBD2 (5 bases each). V lost 0 bases and J lost 2, with 9 bases in between. The CDR3 consists of 14 residues. The V gene's germline CDR1 is DFQATT and CDR2 SNEGSKA (reference sequence). CDR3: CSARDRGNTDTQYF. The CDR3 bases are TGCAGTGCTAGAGATCGGGGCAACACAGATACGCAGTATTTT.

The V call is TRBV7-9, the J call TRBJ1-5; 8 positions agree with TRBD1. Germline CDR1 reads SEHNR; CDR2 reads FQNEAQ (reference sequence). V was pared by 1 base and J by 6 bases, with 5 bases of the junction left unmatched. The CDR3 extends over 15 amino acids. CDR3 in DNA: TGTGCCAGCAGCTTAGGACAGGGGACCGCTCAGCCCCAGCATTTT. Protein sequence: CASSLGQGTAQPQHF.

In this sample, this clonotype turned up a few times. This rearrangement joins TRBV7-2 to TRBJ2-7; a possible D gene is TRBD1 (5 bases). From germline, CDR1 is SGHTA and CDR2 FQGNSA. V was clipped by 0 bases and J by 11 bases, with 17 bases between them. The CDR3 contains 14 residues. CDR3 nucleotides: TGTGCCAGCAGCTTAGCCCCCTTGGCAGGGTCGGAGTACTTC. Its protein product is CASSLAPLAGSEYF.

The CDR3 DNA reads as TGTGCCAGCAGTCGGCGGGAGGGCAGCGATGAGCAGTTCTTC. Translation: CASSRREGSDEQFF. J is TRBJ2-1 and V is TRBV12-3 or TRBV12-4; 9 nucleotides align to TRBD2. This CDR3 is built from 14 residues. V shed 5 bases and J 8 bases; nucleotides not matched to a gene: 7.

This clonotype was seen more than once but under ten times. CDR3 bases: TGCAGTGCTAGCGGTGGTTCGAACAATGAGCAGTTCTTC. This gives the protein CSASGGSNNEQFF. The J gene is TRBJ2-1, the V gene TRBV20-1; D is ambiguous. The CDR3 runs 13 residues. Germline values: CDR1 DFQATT, CDR2 SNEGSKA (reference sequence). Trimming removed 3 bases at V and 5 bases at J, with 11 bases between.

This chain links TRBV7-9 with TRBJ1-1; weak D call: TRBD1 (5 bases). V lost 0 bases and J lost 6, with 11 bases in between. The CDR3 length is 14 residues. In germline, CDR1 is SEHNR, CDR2 FQNEAQ (reference sequence). For the CDR3, the DNA is TGTGCCAGCAGCTTAGCAGGGGAGGTCGCTGAAGCTTTCTTT. Translating gives CASSLAGEVAEAFF.

This clonotype was detected ten times or more. The chain joins TRBV6-6 to TRBJ2-1; no definite D call. The CDR3 consists of 12 residues. V was trimmed by 7 bases and J by 8 bases, leaving 12 bases between them. Germline assignment: CDR1 MNHNY and CDR2 SVGAGI (reference sequence). The CDR3 sequence: CASNARAYEQFF. CDR3 coding DNA: TGTGCCAGCAACGCACGGGCCTATGAGCAGTTCTTC.

This clonotype came up many times. The gene calls are TRBV20-1 and TRBJ2-5; D may be TRBD1 or TRBD2 (5 bases each). CDR3 length: 14 residues. Trimming pared 6 bases from V and 2 bases from J, leaving 16 bases between. Germline CDR1 reads DFQATT; CDR2 reads SNEGSKA (reference sequence). CDR3 amino acids: CSAPIPGRQETQYF. The CDR3 coding sequence is TGCAGTGCCCCAATTCCGGGACGTCAAGAGACCCAGTACTTC.

The chain combines TRBV12-3 or TRBV12-4 with TRBJ2-2, with a tentative D call TRBD2 (5 bases). The CDR3 is made up of 13 amino acids. With 8 bases removed from V and 3 bases from J, the gap between germline ends came to 10 bases. The DNA of the CDR3 is TGTGCCAGCGGCCAGGACTACACCGGGGAGCTGTTTTTT. This sequence encodes CASGQDYTGELFF.

The chain uses TRBV20-1 and TRBJ2-3; TRBD2 agrees at 9 bases. Trimming removed 0 bases from V and 0 bases from J; junction bases left unmatched: 13. Germline V lookup: CDR1 DFQATT, CDR2 SNEGSKA (reference sequence). The CDR3 totals 19 residues. In DNA form, the CDR3 reads TGCAGTGCTAGAGAAAGCCCCCACCGTAGCGGGAGCAGCACAGATACGCAGTATTTT. This gives the protein CSARESPHRSGSSTDTQYF.

This clonotype was seen more than once but under ten times. The chain has TRBV15 and TRBJ1-4; 12 bases map to TRBD1. Germline V gene sequence: CDR1 LNHNV, CDR2 YYDKDF (reference sequence). With V trimmed by 3 bases and J by 9 bases, 11 bases remained unmatched. The CDR3 totals 17 residues. CDR3 in amino acids: CATSSEGQGAMGQKLFF. As DNA, the CDR3 is TGTGCCACCAGCAGCGAGGGACAGGGGGCGATGGGGCAAAAACTGTTTTTT.

This clonotype appeared a single time. As DNA, the CDR3 is TGCGCCAGCAGCTTGGAAGGGGCTAGCGGGAGGCCCGGCAGCCCTTCAGATACGCAGTATTTT. It codes for CASSLEGASGRPGSPSDTQYF. The chain couples TRBV5-1 to TRBJ2-3, with 11 nucleotides matching TRBD2. The V segment lost 0 bases and the J segment 4 bases; nucleotides outside the gene matches: 19. The CDR3 is 21 residues long. Germline CDR1 and CDR2: SGHRS and YFSETQ.

The chain combines TRBV24-1 with TRBJ2-1, with TRBD2 matching over 10 bases. The trim removed 1 base at V and 7 bases at J, leaving 3 bases unmatched. Germline lookup yields CDR1 KGHDR and CDR2 SFDVKD. This CDR3 region has 15 residues. The CDR3: CATSDLAGGRNEQFF. In DNA, the CDR3 is TGTGCCACCAGTGATTTAGCGGGAGGGCGGAATGAGCAGTTCTTC.

Only a few counts were recorded for this clonotype. The CDR3 loop reads CSVEDGGTWRADTQYF. The CDR3 DNA follows: TGCAGCGTTGAAGACGGCGGGACCTGGCGTGCAGATACGCAGTATTTT. The chain links TRBV29-1 to TRBJ2-3; D possibly corresponds to TRBD2 (6 bases). Germline CDR1 and CDR2: SQVTM and ANQGSEA. This CDR3 comprises 16 residues. V was cut by 0 bases and J by 4 bases, with 17 bases left in between.

This clonotype was recorded at least ten times. The chain has TRBV29-1 and TRBJ1-1; D may be TRBD1 (6 bases). This CDR3 is 15 amino acids long. V gave up 0 bases and J gave up 2 bases, with 13 bases separating them. Germline-derived CDR1 and CDR2 are SQVTM and ANQGSEA. The CDR3: CSVEEWRQDNTEAFF. The CDR3 DNA sequence: TGCAGCGTTGAAGAATGGCGACAGGATAACACTGAAGCTTTCTTT.

The chain employs TRBV7-9 and TRBJ2-7, with D possibly TRBD2 on 6 matching bases. Germline V lookup: CDR1 SEHNR, CDR2 FQNEAQ (reference sequence). The ends were cut back, 6 bases at V and 2 bases at J, with 23 bases in the middle. The CDR3 loop spans 17 amino acids. CDR3 sequence: CASSRTGESIQPYEQYF. The CDR3 region has the DNA TGTGCCAGCAGTCGGACGGGGGAATCGATTCAACCCTACGAGCAGTACTTC.

The rearrangement links TRBV4-1 to TRBJ1-5; tentative D call: TRBD1 (6 bases). Trimming pared 4 bases from V and 4 bases from J, leaving 17 bases between. The V gene's germline CDR1 is MGHRA and CDR2 YSYEKL. The CDR3 totals 16 residues. The CDR3 is CASSREGGTTNQPQHF. The CDR3 nucleotides read TGCGCCAGCAGCCGCGAAGGGGGGACAACAAATCAGCCCCAGCATTTT.

This rearrangement joins TRBV12-3 or TRBV12-4 to TRBJ1-1, with D unclear. This CDR3 contains 16 residues. Trimming left V 7 bases short and J 1 base short, with 19 bases between. CDR3 loop: CASTPDPGGWNTEAFF. CDR3 coding DNA: TGTGCCAGCACCCCTGATCCGGGAGGGTGGAACACTGAAGCTTTCTTT.

This clonotype was seen repeatedly, ten times or more. The chain uses TRBV15 and TRBJ2-7; D gene ambiguous. CDR1 and CDR2 from the germline V gene are LNHNV and YYDKDF (reference sequence). With 3 bases removed from V and 4 bases from J, the gap between germline ends came to 4 bases. The CDR3 extends over 11 amino acids. CDR3 DNA: TGTGCCACCAGCAGGGAATACGAGCAGTACTTC. This gives the protein CATSREYEQYF.

This clonotype was seen many times. The chain carries TRBV4-3 and TRBJ2-1, with 7 bases identical to TRBD2. The CDR3 is 17 residues long. Unmatched junction bases numbered 11, after V lost 3 bases and J lost 3 bases. The germline gives CDR1 LGHNA, CDR2 YSLEER. CDR3 bases: TGCGCCAGCAGCCACAACCCAATGGCTAGCGGCTACAATGAGCAGTTCTTC. Translated, it gives CASSHNPMASGYNEQFF.

The sample holds many counts of this clonotype. The rearrangement links TRBV29-1 to TRBJ2-1; a possible D gene is TRBD1 (6 bases). CDR1 and CDR2 from the germline V gene are SQVTM and ANQGSEA. This CDR3 is 14 amino acids long. V lost 1 base and J 0 bases, leaving 7 bases between the germline ends. The CDR3 spells CSVEVDSSYNEQFF. The CDR3 nucleotides are TGCAGCGTTGAAGTGGACAGCTCCTACAATGAGCAGTTCTTC.